This TCR beta chain was found in a study of T cells in Graves' hyperthyroidism and ophthalmopathy. Study-level points and caveats: A model of 13 V-J features distinguished ophthalmopathy from stable hyperthyroidism.

TCR beta CDR3 regions were amplified from RNA. Using the HTBI primer set, a first-round RT-PCR was run on the TCR CDR3. A single record per CDR3 protein comes from TCRdb applying MiXCR to the multiplex PCR reads. The data hold more than 300,000 distinct CDR3 sequences, with about 15% observed a single time. Trimming at V came to 6 bases and at J to 1 base, leaving 12 bases not matched to a gene. The CDR3 has 16 amino acids. Germline assignment: CDR1 SGHRS and CDR2 YFSETQ. Patients counted as stable if ophthalmopathy did not develop within 18 months. This clonotype was recorded at least ten times. Its antigen is currently unknown.

V is TRBV5-1 and J is TRBJ2-7; 8 bases are shared with TRBD1. This TCR came from a woman aged 60-75 years with Graves' hyperthyroidism. The sequenced sample was blood. This CDR3 reads CASTPGYGQGSYEQYF. CDR3 sequence (DNA): TGCGCCAGCACCCCCGGTTACGGACAGGGTTCCTACGAGCAGTACTTC.